Listed below are T cell receptor beta chains from one sample, sequenced in a study of OX40 agonist ivuxolimab in advanced cancers. Profiling relied on immunoSEQ multiplex PCR, and the TCRdb table lists in-frame clones only, not all of them. The sample comprises about 68,000 clones, about 82% of which are singletons, and about a tenth rests with the top ten. Sequencing was performed on CD4+ or CD8+ T cells sorted from blood, taken in a trial of the OX40 agonist ivuxolimab. Receptors originate from an adult with an advanced solid tumor such as melanoma, head and neck, liver or kidney cancer. Each CDR3 is given with its conserved first and last residue. A D gene is named only where the DNA matches it firmly. Clone sizes are given selectively: once, few, many, or a class where the clone is expanded.

>TRBJ2-3|-|-|TRBV18
TGTGCCAGCTCACCCCAAGGGGATACGCAGTATTTT
CASSPQGDTQYF
>TRBJ2-1|-|few|TRBV7-3
TGTGCCAGCAGCGCCGGACCTGGTCCTGCCAATGAGCAGTTCTTC
CASSAGPGPANEQFF
>TRBJ1-5|TRBD1|-|TRBV4-2
TGTGCCAGCAGCCACACCGACAGGGGAGGGCAGCCCCAGCATTTT
CASSHTDRGGQPQHF
>TRBJ1-2|TRBD1|-|TRBV6-6
TGTGCCAGCAGTCCGACAGGGCCCCTTCCGAGCTACACCTTC
CASSPTGPLPSYTF
>TRBJ2-2|TRBD1|-|TRBV27
TGTGCCAGCAGTCGAGGGACAGGGCTTGGTACCGGGGAGCTGTTTTTT
CASSRGTGLGTGELFF
>TRBJ2-1|TRBD1|-|TRBV6-5
TGTGCCAGCAGTCGGACCGGGACAGGGGACAATGAGCAGTTCTTC
CASSRTGTGDNEQFF
>TRBJ1-1|-|once|TRBV18
TGTGCCAGCTCAGACGACAGTCACACTGAAGCTTTCTTT
CASSDDSHTEAFF
>TRBJ1-4|-|once|TRBV5-1
TGCGCCAGCAGCTTGGAAGGCCGGGGGCAAAATGAAAAACTGTTTTTT
CASSLEGRGQNEKLFF
>TRBJ2-1|-|-|TRBV6-5
TGTGCCAGCAGTTACACATCTAGCGAGTACAATGAGCAGTTCTTC
CASSYTSSEYNEQFF
>TRBJ2-1|-|-|TRBV20-1
TGCAGTGGCACGAACAATGAGCAGTTCTTC
CSGTNNEQFF